This T cell receptor beta chain was identified in a study of cytomegalovirus exposure and HLA in healthy donors. Study in general: Genotyping showed roughly 86% of some 400 donors falling in the Caucasian-associated ancestry cluster.

This CDR3 is 12 amino acids long. V was pared by 3 bases and J by 9 bases, with 1 base of the junction left unmatched. Germline CDR1 SGHRS, CDR2 YFSETQ. Findings of the study overall: The authors later found HLA-associated TCR beta chains more clonally expanded than equally common others. In a later analysis, an Asian-associated ancestry cluster reportedly showed fewer N-insertions than the approximately 610-donor mean.

As concerns this clone: The antigen is not known.

It was with 60 Vbeta and 13 Jbeta primers that the PCR ran. This table comes from immunoSEQ multiplex PCR, and its TCRdb copy is limited to in-frame clones, with some not included. This table has approximately 130,000 clones, 81% appearing once. The sequenced material came from PBMCs. V gene TRBV5-1 combines with J gene TRBJ2-1; TRBD1 matches at 9 bases. This receptor was obtained from a man aged 18 to 30 in good health and CMV-seronegative. CDR3 loop: CASSSTGGEQFF. As DNA, the CDR3 is TGCGCCAGCAGCTCGACAGGGGGTGAGCAGTTCTTC.